This note documents a single T cell receptor (beta chain) sequence. Antigen: not known. V lost 4 bases to trimming and J lost 7 bases; unmatched junction nucleotides: 3. From germline, CDR1 is SGHAT and CDR2 FQNNGV. This CDR3 spans 13 amino acids. This sample was included in a study of T cell responses to AZD1222 COVID-19 vaccine. The study's findings and limits: The peak T cell response came first, and repertoires were sampled only after it. With two AZD1222 doses given, Spike-specific TCR breadth and depth both rose.

The data were produced by immunoSEQ multiplex PCR, yet TCRdb's version contains in-frame clones alone and is incomplete. The sample has under 150,000 clones; roughly 80% are singletons. The chain couples TRBV11-2 to TRBJ1-5, with 8 bases fitting TRBD1. The material was peripheral blood, obtained on day 0 of MenACWY control vaccination. The sequence came from an adult in good health. This chain's CDR3 is CASSSGQAQPQHF. CDR3 nucleotide sequence: TGTGCCAGCAGCTCGGGACAGGCGCAGCCCCAGCATTTT. Full variable domain (missing parts from reference TRBV11-2 and TRBJ1-5): EAGVAQSPRYKIIEKRQSVAFWCNPISGHATLYWYQQILGQGPKLLIQFQNNGVVDDSQLPKDRFSAERLKGVDSTLKIQPAKLEDSAVYLCASSSGQAQPQHFGDGTRLSIL.